The 30 T cell receptor beta chains reported below all come from one sample, sequenced in a study of CD8 T cells in Susac syndrome. RNA, at about 0.45 to 1 ug, was reverse transcribed with random hexamers. TCRdb reanalysed the immunoSEQ multiplex PCR reads using MiXCR and keeps one entry per CDR3 protein. Of about 150,000 distinct CDR3 sequences in the sample, 85% to 95% are singletons; the top ten hold approximately 0.15%. Material for sequencing was CD4+ T cells from PBMCs. The source is a human donor with Susac syndrome.

The rearrangement links TRBV27 to TRBJ1-2; D possibly corresponds to TRBD1 (6 bases). V lost 6 bases and J 2 bases, leaving 16 bases between the germline ends. The CDR3 has 15 amino acids. In germline, CDR1 is MNHEY, CDR2 SMNVEV (reference sequence). CDR3 amino acids: CASRLAGAVNYGYTF. The CDR3 DNA is TGTGCCAGCAGGCTTGCAGGGGCGGTCAACTATGGCTACACCTTC.

The chain has TRBV20-1 and TRBJ2-3; D is possibly TRBD2 (6 bases). Germline-derived CDR1 and CDR2 are DFQATT and SNEGSKA (reference sequence). The CDR3 length is 11 residues. The germline V and J ends were trimmed by 2 bases and 11 bases, with 11 bases remaining between them. CDR3 residues: CSARTLAEQYF. CDR3 nucleotide sequence: TGCAGTGCTAGAACATTAGCGGAGCAGTATTTT.

The rearrangement joins TRBV18 to TRBJ2-7; D call uncertain. CDR3 size: 14 residues. CDR1 is KGHSH and CDR2 is LQKENI in the germline V gene. V lost 0 bases, J lost 3 bases, and 9 bases lay in between. The CDR3 coding sequence is TGTGCCAGCTCACCACCGGCCCCAGGCTACGAGCAGTACTTC. Translation: CASSPPAPGYEQYF.

The CDR3 reads CASSPVGGVNTEAFF. DNA for the CDR3: TGTGCCAGCAGCCCCGTGGGGGGGGTGAACACTGAAGCTTTCTTT. The chain is built from TRBV7-8 and TRBJ1-1; a weak D match, TRBD1 (5 bases). Germline values: CDR1 SGHVS, CDR2 FQNEAQ. The germline V and J ends were trimmed by 5 bases and 0 bases, with 13 bases remaining between them. The CDR3 runs 15 residues.

V gene TRBV12-3 or TRBV12-4 combines with J gene TRBJ1-2; TRBD1 aligns across 8 bases. CDR3 length: 15 amino acids. The ends lost 3 bases at V and 8 bases at J; junction bases unmatched: 11. In DNA form, the CDR3 reads TGTGCCAGCAGTTTTGTGACAGGGGAGGGTTACGGCTACACCTTC. It is translated as CASSFVTGEGYGYTF.

The chain links TRBV5-8 to TRBJ1-5; 7 nucleotides align to TRBD1. Germline loops: CDR1 SGHTS, CDR2 YDEGEE. The V gene end was trimmed by 4 bases and the J gene end by 8 bases; junction bases not matched to a gene: 9. The length of the CDR3 is 14 residues. For the CDR3, the DNA is TGTGCCAGCAGCCAGGGGGGGATCCGGGAGCCCCAGCATTTT. This translates into CASSQGGIREPQHF.

The chain recombines TRBV2 with TRBJ1-4, with D perhaps matching TRBD1 (5 bases). CDR1 is SNHLY and CDR2 is FYNNEI in the germline V gene. Trimming took 6 bases from V and 5 from J, leaving 13 bases between them. This CDR3 comprises 14 residues. The CDR3 DNA sequence: TGTGCCAGCAGAACCGGGACGGAGAATGAAAAACTGTTTTTT. Its protein is CASRTGTENEKLFF.

CDR3 sequence (DNA): TGTGCCAGCAGTGTTTCAAGCGGGGGGGTACAAGAGACCCAGTACTTC. Amino acid sequence: CASSVSSGGVQETQYF. The chain couples TRBV25-1 to TRBJ2-5, with 10 bases fitting TRBD2. Germline V gene lookup returns CDR1 MGHDK and CDR2 SYGVNS. The CDR3 totals 16 residues. The J segment lost 2 bases and the V segment lost 4 bases, leaving 7 bases of the junction unmatched. Complete variable domain (other parts from reference TRBV25-1 and TRBJ2-5): EADIYQTPRYLVIGTGKKITLECSQTMGHDKMYWYQQDPGMELHLIHYSYGVNSTEKGDLSSESTVSRIRTEHFPLTLESARPSHTSQYLCASSVSSGGVQETQYFGPGTRLLVL.

The chain couples TRBV12-3 or TRBV12-4 to TRBJ2-5, with 7 bases matching TRBD1. The junction had 6 bases not matched to a gene; V was cut back by 6 bases and J by 5 bases. This CDR3 has 13 residues. For the CDR3, the DNA is TGTGCCAGCAGCCCGACAGGGTTGGAGACCCAGTACTTC. Encoded protein: CASSPTGLETQYF.

Here the CDR3 reads CSVAGQLTNYGYTF. The CDR3 nucleotides read TGCAGCGTTGCAGGGCAACTGACCAACTATGGCTACACCTTC. The V gene is TRBV29-1, the J gene TRBJ1-2, with D tentatively TRBD1 (5 bases). The germline CDR1 and CDR2 sequences are SQVTM and ANQGSEA. The CDR3 covers 14 residues. V lost 4 bases, J lost 2 bases, and 14 bases lay in between.

The rearrangement joins TRBV5-4 to TRBJ1-4; unclear D gene. This CDR3 contains 13 residues. V lost 0 bases, J lost 5 bases, and 5 bases lay in between. Germline-derived CDR1 and CDR2 are SGHNT and YYREEE (reference sequence). The CDR3 reads CASSLAGNEKLFF. CDR3 in DNA: TGTGCCAGCAGCTTGGCCGGAAATGAAAAACTGTTTTTT.

The chain uses TRBV11-3 and TRBJ2-2; D not resolved. The CDR3 is made up of 16 amino acids. Trimming pared 1 base from V and 0 bases from J, leaving 9 bases between. In germline, CDR1 is SGHNT, CDR2 YENEEA. In DNA form, the CDR3 reads TGTGCCAGCAGCTTAGTTCCCAGGTCGAACACCGGGGAGCTGTTTTTT. Amino acid sequence: CASSLVPRSNTGELFF.

The chain recombines TRBV2 with TRBJ1-4, with 7 bases identical to TRBD1. This CDR3 comprises 15 residues. Trimming took 6 bases from V and 8 from J; bases not matched to a gene: 12. Germline values: CDR1 SNHLY, CDR2 FYNNEI. The CDR3 region has the DNA TGTGCCAGCAGCGCCAGACAGGGTGCCTCGGAAAAACTGTTTTTT. This gives the protein CASSARQGASEKLFF.

CDR3 amino acids: CASSPRWGREANYGYTF. DNA for the CDR3: TGCGCCAGCAGCCCCAGGTGGGGCAGGGAAGCTAACTATGGCTACACCTTC. V usage is TRBV5-1 and J usage is TRBJ1-2, with D maybe TRBD1 (5 bases). CDR3 length: 17 residues. Germline CDR1 reads SGHRS; CDR2 reads YFSETQ. Trimming cost V 4 bases and J 0 bases, with 19 bases left between them.

The chain couples TRBV2 to TRBJ2-5, with D unresolved. The ends were cut back, 4 bases at V and 5 bases at J, with 11 bases in the middle. CDR3 size: 13 residues. Germline V lookup: CDR1 SNHLY, CDR2 FYNNEI. The CDR3 DNA sequence: TGTGCCAGCAGTGTTGGGCCTCGGGAGACCCAGTACTTC. It is translated as CASSVGPRETQYF.

The chain has TRBV12-3 or TRBV12-4 and TRBJ1-5, with 9 bases aligning to TRBD1. J lost 4 bases, V lost 7 bases, and 5 bases had no gene match. CDR3 length equals 14 residues. The DNA for the CDR3 is TGTGCCAGCACGAGGACAGGGGAAAATCAGCCCCAGCATTTT. Encoded protein: CASTRTGENQPQHF.

The chain combines TRBV19 with TRBJ1-2, with TRBD1 as a possible D gene (5 bases). The germline CDR1 and CDR2 sequences are LNHDA and SQIVND (reference sequence). This CDR3 comprises 20 residues. With 3 bases removed from V and 5 bases from J, the gap between germline ends came to 31 bases. The CDR3 DNA reads TGTGCCAGTAGTATCTTTGGGGTTCGGGACCTGAGCTCACTTCAGTATGGCTACACCTTC. It specifies CASSIFGVRDLSSLQYGYTF.

The chain combines TRBV9 with TRBJ2-3, with 7 bases identical to TRBD1. Trimming removed 6 bases from V and 5 bases from J; junction bases left unmatched: 9. The germline V gene encodes CDR1 SGDLS and CDR2 YYNGEE. This CDR3 comprises 14 residues. DNA of the CDR3: TGTGCCAGCAAGGGGGCGAGAATAGAAGATACGCAGTATTTT. It yields the protein CASKGARIEDTQYF.

The chain joins TRBV7-8 to TRBJ2-5; D is uncertain. In germline, CDR1 is SGHVS, CDR2 FQNEAQ. With 5 bases removed from V and 2 bases from J, the gap between germline ends came to 9 bases. The CDR3 runs to 13 residues. The CDR3 spells CASSLRVQETQYF. The DNA of the CDR3 is TGTGCCAGCAGCCTACGAGTGCAAGAGACCCAGTACTTC.

This chain connects TRBV9 to TRBJ2-1, with 9 bases aligning to TRBD2. The V and J ends lost 1 base and 7 bases, in that order; junction bases with no gene match: 12. Germline CDR1 is SGDLS and CDR2 is YYNGEE. The CDR3 runs 17 residues. The CDR3 DNA reads TGTGCCAGCAGCGTAATTTCGGTGGCGGGGGGGCGGAATGAGCAGTTCTTC. Protein sequence: CASSVISVAGGRNEQFF. Based on the CDR3 plus reference TRBV9 and TRBJ2-1, the full variable domain is DSGVTQTPKHLITATGQRVTLRCSPRSGDLSVYWYQQSLDQGLQFLIQYYNGEERAKGNILERFSAQQFPDLHSELNLSSLELGDSALYFCASSVISVAGGRNEQFFGPGTRLTVL.

The rearrangement links TRBV7-2 to TRBJ1-2; the match to TRBD1 covers 8 bases. The CDR3 has 14 residues. Germline trimming cut 0 bases from V and 8 bases from J; bases unmatched to any gene: 5. Per germline, CDR1 SGHTA and CDR2 FQGNSA. CDR3 sequence reads: CASSLAGQAGGYTF. For the CDR3, the DNA is TGTGCCAGCAGCTTAGCGGGACAGGCGGGCGGCTACACCTTC.

The rearrangement links TRBV27 to TRBJ2-1; 7 positions agree with TRBD1. Per the germline V gene, CDR1 is MNHEY and CDR2 is SMNVEV (reference sequence). The V and J ends lost 10 bases and 0 bases, in that order; junction bases with no gene match: 3. The CDR3 is 13 residues long. The CDR3 DNA follows: TGTGCCACCCGACAGGGCTCCTACAATGAGCAGTTCTTC. Encoded protein: CATRQGSYNEQFF.

The chain uses TRBV25-1 and TRBJ1-2; possible D gene TRBD1, 6 bases. CDR1 is MGHDK and CDR2 is SYGVNS in the germline V gene. The CDR3 totals 13 residues. Trimming removed 2 bases at V and 6 bases at J, with 10 bases between. The CDR3 DNA is TGTGCCAGCAGTGAAGCAGGGGCGAATGGCTACACCTTC. Amino acids: CASSEAGANGYTF.

V gene TRBV12-3 or TRBV12-4 combines with J gene TRBJ2-4, with D perhaps matching TRBD2 (6 bases). The CDR3 has 14 residues. V was pared by 5 bases and J by 7 bases, with 15 bases between. CDR3 in DNA: TGTGCCAGCAGTGTATCCCTCCGGGGGAACATTCAGTACTTC. Its translation: CASSVSLRGNIQYF.

The chain carries TRBV19 and TRBJ1-5; perhaps TRBD1 as D (6 bases). V dropped 8 bases and J dropped 0 bases, with 11 bases sitting between them. The length of the CDR3 is 14 residues. Germline CDR1 is LNHDA and CDR2 is SQIVND (reference sequence). The CDR3 DNA follows: TGTGCCAGTCAGGGGATTTATAGCAATCAGCCCCAGCATTTT. It specifies CASQGIYSNQPQHF.

This rearrangement joins TRBV25-1 to TRBJ1-5; D not resolved. From germline, CDR1 is MGHDK and CDR2 SYGVNS. The V gene lost 4 bases and the J gene lost 1 base, with 5 bases spanning the gap. CDR3 size: 13 residues. The CDR3 region is CASSAGSNQPQHF. CDR3 bases: TGTGCCAGCAGTGCGGGGAGCAATCAGCCCCAGCATTTT.

The rearrangement joins TRBV9 to TRBJ2-3, with D possibly called TRBD1 or TRBD2 (6 bases each). Trimming cost V 7 bases and J 0 bases, with 15 bases left between them. Looked up from germline, CDR1 is SGDLS and CDR2 is YYNGEE. The CDR3 covers 15 residues. CDR3 amino acids: CASRGGRLSTDTQYF. The CDR3 region has the DNA TGTGCCAGCCGAGGGGGGCGCCTGAGCACAGATACGCAGTATTTT.

This clonotype was seen a handful of times. J is TRBJ1-2 and V is TRBV29-1; D remains unclear. From germline, CDR1 is SQVTM and CDR2 ANQGSEA. V lost 2 bases and J 0 bases, leaving 1 base between the germline ends. This CDR3 has 11 residues. This CDR3 reads CSVETNYGYTF. CDR3 bases: TGCAGCGTTGAAACTAACTATGGCTACACCTTC.

The genes are TRBV20-1 and TRBJ2-1; TRBD2 is a possible D gene (6 bases). Germline CDR1 is DFQATT and CDR2 is SNEGSKA (reference sequence). The CDR3 loop spans 10 amino acids. Trimming took off 5 bases at V and 8 bases at J, with 7 bases between the two ends. The CDR3 DNA follows: TGCAGTGCTTGGGGGGATGAGCAGTTCTTC. It is translated as CSAWGDEQFF.

This chain connects TRBV29-1 to TRBJ1-2; D unresolved. CDR1 and CDR2 (germline): SQVTM, ANQGSEA. V was pared by 3 bases and J by 8 bases, with 13 bases between. This CDR3 spans 12 amino acids. The CDR3, as DNA: TGCAGCGTTGACCCCTCCGGGTTGGGCTACACCTTC. This codes for CSVDPSGLGYTF.